These T cell receptor beta chains were read from a single sample in a study of siplizumab effects on memory and regulatory T cells. Sequenced by immunoSEQ multiplex PCR; TCRdb stores in-frame clones only, minus some. The sample lists 70,000 to 100,000 clones, 93% occurring once. The sequencing input was CD8+ T cells sorted from blood. The receptors derive from a human donor in good health. The CDR3 runs from the conserved cysteine through the conserved F or W. D genes are given only for firm matches. A row's size may be missing; if present it is once, few, many or a size class.

J | V | size | D | CDR3 | DNA
TRBJ2-1 | TRBV5-6 | NA | NA | CASSLGEPYNEQFF | TGTGCCAGCAGCTTAGGAGAACCCTACAATGAGCAGTTCTTC
TRBJ2-7 | TRBV5-1 | NA | NA | CASSLNSVDSYEQYF | TGCGCCAGCAGCTTAAATTCCGTCGACTCCTACGAGCAGTACTTC
TRBJ2-2 | TRBV9 | NA | TRBD1 | CASSAPRDRGIGELFF | TGTGCCAGCAGCGCGCCCCGGGACAGGGGAATCGGGGAGCTGTTTTTT
TRBJ2-1 | TRBV11-3 | NA | NA | CASRSDGRDYNEQFF | TGTGCCAGCAGATCGGATGGGAGAGACTACAATGAGCAGTTCTTC
TRBJ2-6 | TRBV7-9 | NA | NA | CASSFSGSGANVLTF | TGTGCCAGCAGCTTCTCAGGGTCTGGGGCCAACGTCCTGACTTTC
TRBJ2-7 | TRBV7-9 | NA | NA | CASSLGVFEQYF | TGTGCCAGCAGCTTAGGGGTCTTCGAGCAGTACTTC
TRBJ1-6 | TRBV30 | few | NA | CAWNPSTNSPLHF | TGTGCCTGGAACCCTTCCACTAATTCACCCCTCCACTTT
TRBJ2-7 | TRBV6-1 | NA | NA | CASTAGIYEQYF | TGTGCCAGCACTGCAGGGATCTACGAGCAGTACTTC
TRBJ2-4 | TRBV6-5 | few | TRBD2 | CASSENREVDIQYF | TGTGCCAGCAGTGAAAACCGGGAGGTGGACATTCAGTACTTC
TRBJ2-3 | TRBV27 | NA | NA | CASSWRAHVDTQYF | TGTGCCAGCAGTTGGCGGGCGCATGTAGATACGCAGTATTTT
TRBJ2-1 | TRBV4-1 | NA | TRBD1 | CASSPELGTGSPNEQFF | TGCGCCAGCAGCCCAGAGCTGGGGACAGGGTCACCAAATGAGCAGTTCTTC
TRBJ2-5 | TRBV4-3 | NA | TRBD1 | CASSQDTRGETQYF | TGCGCCAGCAGCCAAGATACCAGGGGGGAGACCCAGTACTTC
TRBJ1-1 | TRBV6-5 | NA | NA | CASGLGSLNTEAFF | TGTGCCAGCGGCTTAGGGTCTCTGAACACTGAAGCTTTCTTT
TRBJ1-1 | TRBV5-6 | NA | NA | CASSLLREMGEAFF | TGTGCCAGCAGCTTGTTGAGGGAGATGGGTGAAGCTTTCTTT
TRBJ2-7 | TRBV27 | NA | NA | CASSLWGPYEQYF | TGTGCCAGCAGTTTATGGGGGCCCTACGAGCAGTACTTC
TRBJ1-1 | TRBV5-4 | NA | NA | CASSLVGVNTEAFF | TGTGCCAGCAGCTTGGTCGGGGTGAACACTGAAGCTTTCTTT
TRBJ2-3 | TRBV5-8 | NA | TRBD2 | CASSWTSGRTDTQYF | TGTGCCAGCAGCTGGACTAGCGGACGCACAGATACGCAGTATTTT
TRBJ1-1 | TRBV6-5 | NA | NA | CASSWQGGGTEAFF | TGTGCCAGCAGTTGGCAGGGTGGCGGCACTGAAGCTTTCTTT
TRBJ2-7 | TRBV19 | NA | TRBD2 | CASSIGRGSYEQYF | TGTGCCAGTAGTATCGGGCGGGGGTCCTACGAGCAGTACTTC
TRBJ2-7 | TRBV19 | NA | NA | CASSIVGTDFSYEQYF | TGTGCCAGTAGTATAGTCGGGACGGATTTTTCCTACGAGCAGTACTTC
TRBJ2-7 | TRBV13 | NA | TRBD1 | CASGTGAAEQYF | TGTGCCAGCGGGACAGGGGCGGCCGAGCAGTACTTC
TRBJ2-7 | TRBV7-2 | NA | NA | CASSFVPKAAEQYF | TGTGCCAGCAGCTTCGTCCCAAAGGCGGCCGAGCAGTACTTC
TRBJ1-1 | TRBV5-1 | NA | NA | CASSLNTRNTEAFF | TGCGCCAGCAGCTTGAATACGCGGAACACTGAAGCTTTCTTT
TRBJ2-1 | TRBV4-1 | NA | NA | CASSQDVPPSPNEQFF | TGCGCCAGCAGCCAAGATGTACCTCCTTCGCCCAATGAGCAGTTCTTC
TRBJ1-1 | TRBV7-8 | NA | TRBD1 | CASSPDRGLGTEAFF | TGTGCCAGCAGCCCGGACAGGGGGCTGGGCACTGAAGCTTTCTTT
TRBJ1-4 | TRBV2 | NA | TRBD1 | CASRDARTGIYEKLFF | TGTGCCAGCAGGGATGCGCGGACAGGGATCTATGAAAAACTGTTTTTT
TRBJ1-2 | TRBV15 | NA | NA | CATSRDLAPRQINNGYTF | TGTGCCACCAGCAGAGATCTTGCCCCAAGGCAGATCAATAATGGCTACACCTTC
TRBJ2-3 | TRBV7-9 | NA | TRBD2 | CASDRSPGGHSTDTQYF | TGTGCCAGCGACCGTAGTCCGGGAGGCCATAGCACAGATACGCAGTATTTT
TRBJ2-3 | TRBV4-1 | NA | NA | CASSQGAGSTDTQYF | TGCGCCAGCAGCCAAGGGGCCGGCAGCACAGATACGCAGTATTTT
TRBJ1-2 | TRBV9 | NA | NA | CASSVGGDTTGYGYTF | TGTGCCAGCAGCGTAGGGGGAGACACCACAGGCTATGGCTACACCTTC
TRBJ2-1 | TRBV6-1 | few | TRBD2 | CASILLAGGPNEQFF | TGTGCCAGCATCCTACTAGCGGGGGGGCCAAATGAGCAGTTCTTC
TRBJ1-1 | TRBV25-1 | NA | NA | CASSYTNTEAFF | TGTGCCAGCAGTTACACTAACACTGAAGCTTTCTTT
TRBJ1-3 | TRBV5-6 | NA | NA | CASSLEGYLSGNTIYF | TGTGCCAGCAGCTTGGAGGGGTATCTCTCTGGAAACACCATATATTTT
TRBJ2-7 | TRBV6-6 | NA | NA | CASSYGADEQYF | TGTGCCAGCAGTTACGGGGCAGACGAGCAGTACTTC
TRBJ2-1 | TRBV7-7 | NA | NA | CASSRIQGGNEQFF | TGTGCTAGCAGCCGCATACAGGGAGGCAATGAGCAGTTCTTC
TRBJ1-1 | TRBV27 | NA | TRBD1 | CASSSLGQGGTEAFF | TGTGCCAGCAGTTCCCTGGGACAGGGCGGCACTGAAGCTTTCTTT
TRBJ2-5 | TRBV7-9 | NA | NA | CASSPPAAKTQYF | TGTGCCAGCAGCCCCCCAGCGGCCAAGACCCAGTACTTC